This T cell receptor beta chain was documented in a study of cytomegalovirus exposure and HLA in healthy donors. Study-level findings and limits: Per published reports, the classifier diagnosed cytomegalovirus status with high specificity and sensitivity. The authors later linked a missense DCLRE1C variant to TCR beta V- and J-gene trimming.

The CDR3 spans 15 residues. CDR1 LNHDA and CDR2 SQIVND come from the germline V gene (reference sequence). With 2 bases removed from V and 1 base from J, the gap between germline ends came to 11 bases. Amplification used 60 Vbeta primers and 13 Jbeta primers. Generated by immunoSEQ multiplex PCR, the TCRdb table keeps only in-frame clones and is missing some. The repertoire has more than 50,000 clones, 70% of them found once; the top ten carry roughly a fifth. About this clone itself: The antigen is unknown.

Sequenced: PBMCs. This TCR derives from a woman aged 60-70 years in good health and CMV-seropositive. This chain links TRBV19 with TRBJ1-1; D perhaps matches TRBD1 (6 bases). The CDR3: CASSITGSSNTEAFF. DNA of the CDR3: TGTGCCAGTAGTATAACAGGGTCGTCGAACACTGAAGCTTTCTTT.